This paragraph covers one T cell receptor beta chain sequence. V was clipped by 3 bases and J by 3 bases, with 9 bases between them. The CDR3 spans 14 residues. The germline gives CDR1 MDHEN, CDR2 SYDVKM. This table comes from immunoSEQ multiplex PCR, and its TCRdb copy is limited to in-frame clones, with some not included. The top ten clones hold around 0.6% of a sample with about 28,000 clones, 89% of them seen once. The data stem from a study of T cell changes during pregnancy in multiple sclerosis. Sample: CD4+ T cells from peripheral blood mononuclear cells, taken in the first trimester of pregnancy. This sequence originates from a female donor in good health, enrolled as a control in a pregnancy study. The chain uses TRBV28 and TRBJ1-5; tentative D call: TRBD1 (6 bases). The CDR3 loop reads CASSLAGVNQPQHF. The CDR3 nucleotides read TGTGCCAGCAGTTTGGCAGGGGTCAATCAGCCCCAGCATTTT.